This TCR beta chain stems from a study of T cell repertoires in cytomegalovirus infection (dated by TCRdb to between 2018 and 2021). For the study in its entirety: Because public TCR beta signatures pointed to carriage of CMV infection together with the matching HLA type, the HLA type of each donor mattered for the analysis. Overall study results and their limits: Carriers of CMV infection plus the relevant HLA type were discriminated by the cumulative frequency of public TCR beta family members in the study cohort and in an independent 352-donor cohort. The ex vivo response was dominated by HLA-C-restricted CMV-specific TCR beta clonotypes, which also provided the single most frequent clonotype in two of eight donors.

With regard to this clonotype: The clone's antigen remains unknown. Per-base quality was not reported, and no clone a single base away is much larger than it.

The data were produced on an Illumina HiSeq 1500. TCRdb reran the public reads through fastp at Q25 and MiXCR, keeping productive beta chains. Every CDR3 protein is listed once, alongside the most common genes and DNA of its rows. This sample holds approximately 750,000 distinct CDR3 sequences; 35% were observed only once. Roughly 2.8% of the sample is taken by the ten largest. The CDR3 goes from the cysteine to the phenylalanine over 13 residues. The read is trimmed to its CDR3 DNA, 39 bases read in frame from base 1. The germline V gene (reference sequence) provides CDR1 MNHEY and CDR2 SMNVEV. Ends trimmed: V by 8 bases, J by 5 bases; bases unmatched to a gene: 6.

Sequenced input: PBMCs. This TCR was recovered from a human donor in good health (CMV status not recorded). Some clones in this sample may be carry-over from other donors' samples. This sequence uses TRBV27 and TRBJ2-7; 10 middle bases align to TRBD2. The DNA sequence is TGTGCCAGCCGTAGCGGGGGGCCAAACGAGCAGTACTTC. Its amino acids are CASRSGGPNEQYF.